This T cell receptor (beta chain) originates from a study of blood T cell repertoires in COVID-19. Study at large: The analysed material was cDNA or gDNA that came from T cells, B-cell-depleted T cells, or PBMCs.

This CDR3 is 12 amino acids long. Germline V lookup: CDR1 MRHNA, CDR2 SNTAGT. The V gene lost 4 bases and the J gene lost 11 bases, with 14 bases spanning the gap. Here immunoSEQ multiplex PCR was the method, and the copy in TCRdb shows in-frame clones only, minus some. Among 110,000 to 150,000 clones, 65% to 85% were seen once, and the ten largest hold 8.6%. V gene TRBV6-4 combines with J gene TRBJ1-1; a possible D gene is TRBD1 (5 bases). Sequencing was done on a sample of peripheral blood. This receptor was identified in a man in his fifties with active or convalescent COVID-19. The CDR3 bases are TGTGCCAGCAGTGGGGCCCGGGGGGAGGCTTTCTTT. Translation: CASSGARGEAFF.